These T cell receptor beta chains were read from a single sample in a study of T-cell memory formation after mild COVID-19. TCRdb re-called the 5' RACE reads with MiXCR, one entry per CDR3 protein. The table lists some 450,000 distinct CDR3 sequences, about 20% of them singletons. The sample taken for sequencing was PBMCs or a T cell subset sorted from them (not recorded which). These receptor sequences come from an adult woman who had mild COVID-19 (a few samples of this study predate the infection). Cell type and time point are not known. The CDR3 runs from the conserved cysteine through the conserved F or W. The D gene is left open where the match is weak. For some rows the clone size is stated as once, few or many, or as a class when expanded; others skip it.

v_gene: TRBV5-5; abundance: few; j_gene: TRBJ1-2; d_gene: .; len: 14; CDR3nt: TGTGCCAGCAGCTTAGGACAGTCGCCGGGGGGCTACACCTTC; CDR3aa: CASSLGQSPGGYTF
v_gene: TRBV7-9; abundance: many; j_gene: TRBJ2-7; d_gene: .; len: 15; CDR3nt: TGTGCCAGCAGTTCGGACCGGGGTCAGGTGGCCGAGCAGTACTTC; CDR3aa: CASSSDRGQVAEQYF
v_gene: TRBV15; abundance: .; j_gene: TRBJ2-3; d_gene: TRBD2; len: 16; CDR3nt: TGTGCCACCAGCAGAGACCTAGCGGGGGTGGGAGATACGCAGTATTTT; CDR3aa: CATSRDLAGVGDTQYF
v_gene: TRBV19; abundance: many; j_gene: TRBJ2-5; d_gene: .; len: 18; CDR3nt: TGTGCCAGTAGTATGAGCGGGCAAGACGCATTTTTCCAAGAGACCCAGTACTTC; CDR3aa: CASSMSGQDAFFQETQYF
v_gene: TRBV7-9; abundance: few; j_gene: TRBJ1-6; d_gene: TRBD1; len: 15; CDR3nt: TGTGCCAGCAGCTTAGTGGGACAGGGTAATTCACCCCTCCACTTT; CDR3aa: CASSLVGQGNSPLHF
v_gene: TRBV18; abundance: .; j_gene: TRBJ2-3; d_gene: TRBD1; len: 15; CDR3nt: TGTGCCAGCTCGACAGGGGGCGGTGGTGCAGATACGCAGTATTTT; CDR3aa: CASSTGGGGADTQYF
v_gene: TRBV4-3; abundance: .; j_gene: TRBJ2-2; d_gene: .; len: 15; CDR3nt: TGCGCCAGCAGCCAAGATAGAAGTTACACCGGGGAGCTGTTTTTT; CDR3aa: CASSQDRSYTGELFF
v_gene: TRBV6-6; abundance: .; j_gene: TRBJ2-5; d_gene: TRBD2; len: 14; CDR3nt: TGTGCCAGCAACGGGAGGGCCCCCGGGGAGACCCAGTACTTC; CDR3aa: CASNGRAPGETQYF
v_gene: TRBV6-6; abundance: .; j_gene: TRBJ1-2; d_gene: .; len: 14; CDR3nt: TGTGCCAGCAGACCTCCCCTGAAAGGGGATGGCTACACCTTC; CDR3aa: CASRPPLKGDGYTF
v_gene: TRBV12-3/TRBV12-4; abundance: .; j_gene: TRBJ2-3; d_gene: .; len: 15; CDR3nt: TGTGCCAGCAGTTTAGGGGGGTCTAGCGCAGATACGCAGTATTTT; CDR3aa: CASSLGGSSADTQYF
v_gene: TRBV4-1; abundance: few; j_gene: TRBJ2-1; d_gene: TRBD2; len: 14; CDR3nt: TGCGCCAGCAAGCCGGCGGGGGGGCCTCATGAGCAGTTCTTC; CDR3aa: CASKPAGGPHEQFF
v_gene: TRBV18; abundance: .; j_gene: TRBJ1-1; d_gene: .; len: 15; CDR3nt: TGTGCCAGCTCACCCCCGGGAGGGTTCGTATCTGAAGCTTTCTTT; CDR3aa: CASSPPGGFVSEAFF
v_gene: TRBV7-8; abundance: few; j_gene: TRBJ2-7; d_gene: .; len: 13; CDR3nt: TGTGCCAGCAGCCCCCGGACAGTCCTCGAGCAGTACTTC; CDR3aa: CASSPRTVLEQYF
v_gene: TRBV3-1; abundance: few; j_gene: TRBJ2-3; d_gene: TRBD1; len: 14; CDR3nt: TGTGCCAGCAGTCAAGGGACAGGCTCAAATACGCAGTATTTT; CDR3aa: CASSQGTGSNTQYF
v_gene: TRBV27; abundance: .; j_gene: TRBJ1-2; d_gene: TRBD1; len: 12; CDR3nt: TGTGCCAGCAGCAACAGGGGGCTGGGCTACACCTTC; CDR3aa: CASSNRGLGYTF
v_gene: TRBV7-9; abundance: many; j_gene: TRBJ2-3; d_gene: .; len: 14; CDR3nt: TGTGCCAGCAGCTCCGGACTTGTCACAGATACGCAGTATTTT; CDR3aa: CASSSGLVTDTQYF
v_gene: TRBV15; abundance: many; j_gene: TRBJ1-1; d_gene: TRBD1; len: 15; CDR3nt: TGTGCCACCAGCCTTGATACAGGGGGGAACACTGAAGCTTTCTTT; CDR3aa: CATSLDTGGNTEAFF
v_gene: TRBV5-1; abundance: .; j_gene: TRBJ2-3; d_gene: TRBD2; len: 17; CDR3nt: TGCGCCAGCAGCCCCACTAGCGGGGGGGCCCGCACAGATACGCAGTATTTT; CDR3aa: CASSPTSGGARTDTQYF
v_gene: TRBV7-9; abundance: few; j_gene: TRBJ1-4; d_gene: .; len: 13; CDR3nt: TGTGCCAGCAGCCCTCGGGAATTTGAAAAACTGTTTTTT; CDR3aa: CASSPREFEKLFF
v_gene: TRBV2; abundance: few; j_gene: TRBJ2-5; d_gene: TRBD1; len: 15; CDR3nt: TGTGCCAGCAGCTACAGGACAGGGACCCAAGAGACCCAGTACTTC; CDR3aa: CASSYRTGTQETQYF
v_gene: TRBV7-6; abundance: few; j_gene: TRBJ2-7; d_gene: .; len: 14; CDR3nt: TGTGCCAGCAGCTTAGAGGCCAGCAACTACGAGCAGTACTTC; CDR3aa: CASSLEASNYEQYF
v_gene: TRBV6-5; abundance: many; j_gene: TRBJ1-1; d_gene: TRBD1; len: 14; CDR3nt: TGTGCCAGCACCGGGACAGGGGGTGGCACTGAAGCTTTCTTT; CDR3aa: CASTGTGGGTEAFF
v_gene: TRBV15; abundance: few; j_gene: TRBJ2-7; d_gene: .; len: 13; CDR3nt: TGTGCCACCAAAGGGGATGCCTCGGGGGAGCAGTACTTC; CDR3aa: CATKGDASGEQYF
v_gene: TRBV7-9; abundance: many; j_gene: TRBJ2-3; d_gene: .; len: 15; CDR3nt: TGTGCCAGCAGCTTAGATCGTGCTAGCACAGATACGCAGTATTTT; CDR3aa: CASSLDRASTDTQYF
v_gene: TRBV6-5; abundance: .; j_gene: TRBJ1-3; d_gene: .; len: 15; CDR3nt: TGTGCCAGTTTTAGCCGGACCCTCTCTGGAAACACCATATATTTT; CDR3aa: CASFSRTLSGNTIYF
v_gene: TRBV6-2/TRBV6-3; abundance: few; j_gene: TRBJ2-3; d_gene: .; len: 16; CDR3nt: TGTGCCAGCAGTTACTTGACCGACAGTTTCACAGATACGCAGTATTTT; CDR3aa: CASSYLTDSFTDTQYF
v_gene: TRBV5-1; abundance: .; j_gene: TRBJ2-1; d_gene: .; len: 14; CDR3nt: TGCGCCAGCAGCTTGGCGGGGCTAGCATACGAGCAGTTCTTC; CDR3aa: CASSLAGLAYEQFF
v_gene: TRBV20-1; abundance: many; j_gene: TRBJ1-5; d_gene: .; len: 13; CDR3nt: TGCAGTGCTAGAGATGGGCCGGGACAGCCCCAGCATTTT; CDR3aa: CSARDGPGQPQHF
v_gene: TRBV10-3; abundance: few; j_gene: TRBJ2-1; d_gene: .; len: 12; CDR3nt: TGTGCCACCAATGACGGGGGCAATGAGCAGTTCTTC; CDR3aa: CATNDGGNEQFF
v_gene: TRBV7-8; abundance: once; j_gene: TRBJ1-5; d_gene: TRBD1; len: 14; CDR3nt: TGTGCCAGCAGCCAGGGGGCTGGAAATCAGCCCCAGCATTTT; CDR3aa: CASSQGAGNQPQHF
v_gene: TRBV14; abundance: .; j_gene: TRBJ1-4; d_gene: TRBD1; len: 14; CDR3nt: TGTGCCAGCAGCCACGACAGGGGGAATGAAAAACTGTTTTTT; CDR3aa: CASSHDRGNEKLFF
v_gene: TRBV6-2/TRBV6-3; abundance: few; j_gene: TRBJ1-5; d_gene: TRBD1; len: 18; CDR3nt: TGTGCCAGCAAGGGGGCTCCAGGGACCGGGGCCTACAATCAGCCCCAGCATTTT; CDR3aa: CASKGAPGTGAYNQPQHF
v_gene: TRBV4-2; abundance: .; j_gene: TRBJ2-1; d_gene: .; len: 15; CDR3nt: TGTGCCAGCAGCCCGGACAAACTCCTGGACAATGAGCAGTTCTTC; CDR3aa: CASSPDKLLDNEQFF
v_gene: TRBV7-2; abundance: .; j_gene: TRBJ2-3; d_gene: .; len: 15; CDR3nt: TGTGCCAGCAGCTTTCAGGGGCTTTCCACAGATACGCAGTATTTT; CDR3aa: CASSFQGLSTDTQYF
v_gene: TRBV6-5; abundance: .; j_gene: TRBJ2-1; d_gene: .; len: 14; CDR3nt: TGTGCCAGCAGTTACGGGACCAGTCACAATGAGCAGTTCTTC; CDR3aa: CASSYGTSHNEQFF
v_gene: TRBV7-9; abundance: few; j_gene: TRBJ1-5; d_gene: .; len: 15; CDR3nt: TGTGCCAGCAGCTTATGGGGTGGGACCAATCAGCCCCAGCATTTT; CDR3aa: CASSLWGGTNQPQHF
v_gene: TRBV4-2; abundance: .; j_gene: TRBJ2-5; d_gene: .; len: 15; CDR3nt: TGTGCCAGCAGCCAAGACGGACAGAACCAAGAGACCCAGTACTTC; CDR3aa: CASSQDGQNQETQYF
v_gene: TRBV18; abundance: .; j_gene: TRBJ1-2; d_gene: .; len: 15; CDR3nt: TGTGCCAGCTCACCTGCCGCAGGACCACAAACGGGCTACACCTTC; CDR3aa: CASSPAAGPQTGYTF
v_gene: TRBV10-3; abundance: .; j_gene: TRBJ1-1; d_gene: .; len: 16; CDR3nt: TGTGCCATCAGTGAGTCTCCAGGGAAGGGGAACACTGAAGCTTTCTTT; CDR3aa: CAISESPGKGNTEAFF
v_gene: TRBV7-7; abundance: .; j_gene: TRBJ2-2; d_gene: .; len: 16; CDR3nt: TGTGCTAGCAGCTTCTTCGGGAGTGCGAACACCGGGGAGCTGTTTTTT; CDR3aa: CASSFFGSANTGELFF
v_gene: TRBV2; abundance: .; j_gene: TRBJ1-1; d_gene: .; len: 13; CDR3nt: TGTGCCAGAACGACGAGTGGAGACACTGAAGCTTTCTTT; CDR3aa: CARTTSGDTEAFF
v_gene: TRBV11-2; abundance: many; j_gene: TRBJ2-7; d_gene: TRBD2; len: 18; CDR3nt: TGTGCCAGCAGCTTATCCCCTCCCTCTAGCGGGACCTCCTACGAGCAGTACTTC; CDR3aa: CASSLSPPSSGTSYEQYF
v_gene: TRBV6-1; abundance: .; j_gene: TRBJ1-6; d_gene: .; len: 14; CDR3nt: TGTGCCAGCAGTGTGGAGGGGCGGATTTCACCCCTCCACTTT; CDR3aa: CASSVEGRISPLHF
v_gene: TRBV5-4; abundance: .; j_gene: TRBJ2-3; d_gene: .; len: 13; CDR3nt: TGTGCCAGCAGCTTGACAGCCACAGATACGCAGTATTTT; CDR3aa: CASSLTATDTQYF
v_gene: TRBV7-2; abundance: few; j_gene: TRBJ2-1; d_gene: TRBD2; len: 16; CDR3nt: TGTGCCAGCAGGTCTAGGGCTAGCGGGACCTACAATGAGCAGTTCTTC; CDR3aa: CASRSRASGTYNEQFF